The 25 T cell receptor beta chains listed next were all sequenced from one sample in a study of cytomegalovirus exposure and HLA in healthy donors. Both 60 Vbeta primers and 13 Jbeta primers went into the PCR. TCRdb keeps only in-frame clones here, not all; method: immunoSEQ multiplex PCR. This sample has about 160,000 clones; roughly four fifths occur once, and the top ten carry approximately 3.1%. Sequencing was carried out using PBMCs. These receptor sequences come from a woman in her fifties or sixties in good health and CMV-seropositive.

This clone was detected only once. The chain recombines TRBV27 with TRBJ2-6; D unclear. Trimming took 7 bases from V and 0 from J, leaving 7 bases between them. This CDR3 spans 14 amino acids. Looked up from germline, CDR1 is MNHEY and CDR2 is SMNVEV (reference sequence). CDR3 amino acids: CASKYSSGANVLTF. The CDR3 coding sequence is TGTGCCAGCAAGTACAGCTCTGGGGCCAACGTCCTGACTTTC.

The CDR3 coding sequence is TGCGCCAGCAGCCCGAGGACAGTCCAAGAGACCCAGTACTTC. This sequence encodes CASSPRTVQETQYF. The J gene is TRBJ2-5, the V gene TRBV5-1; tentative D call: TRBD1 (6 bases). The CDR3 extends over 14 amino acids. Germline V gene lookup returns CDR1 SGHRS and CDR2 YFSETQ. Deletions cut 4 bases from V and 1 base from J, with 11 bases between.

The genes are TRBV18 and TRBJ1-2, with D perhaps TRBD1 (6 bases). Per the germline V gene, CDR1 is KGHSH and CDR2 is LQKENI. With 5 bases removed from V and 1 base from J, the gap between germline ends came to 8 bases. The CDR3 runs to 13 residues. The chain's CDR3 is CASSGGRNYGYTF. The DNA for the CDR3 is TGTGCCAGCTCAGGGGGCCGTAACTATGGCTACACCTTC.

This clone appeared a few times. The chain couples TRBV7-8 to TRBJ2-3; TRBD2 agrees at 12 bases. The CDR3 length is 16 residues. Germline V lookup: CDR1 SGHVS, CDR2 FQNEAQ. Losses at the gene ends were 5 bases for V and 2 bases for J; bases not matched to a gene: 5. CDR3 sequence (DNA): TGTGCCAGCAGCCCGGGACTAGCGGGCTCCACAGATACGCAGTATTTT. It is translated as CASSPGLAGSTDTQYF.

This clone occurred a few times. The DNA is omitted, as the CDR3 cannot be located on it reliably, and the CDR3 follows TCRdb's listing. V is TRBV6-5 and J is TRBJ2-5; TRBD1 is the table's D call and was not checked against the DNA. The CDR3 is made up of 14 amino acids, end residues included. CDR1 and CDR2 from the germline V gene are MNHEY and SVGAGI. CDR3 amino acids: CASSILGREETQYF.

This clone was counted a single time. The chain combines TRBV19 with TRBJ1-1; D uncertain. Looked up from germline, CDR1 is LNHDA and CDR2 is SQIVND (reference sequence). CDR3 length equals 13 residues. The V end lost 1 base, the J end lost 2 bases, and 5 bases lay between the germline ends. DNA for the CDR3: TGTGCCAGTAGTATAGGGGCTAACACTGAAGCTTTCTTT. Its translation is CASSIGANTEAFF.

This clone was counted only a few times. J is TRBJ1-2 and V is TRBV9; 9 bases are a match to TRBD1. This CDR3 has 13 amino acids. The V gene end was trimmed by 7 bases and the J gene end by 6 bases; junction bases not matched to a gene: 7. CDR1 is SGDLS, CDR2 YYNGEE, per germline. The CDR3 is CASSTGGMNGYTF. CDR3 sequence (DNA): TGTGCCAGCTCCACAGGGGGCATGAATGGCTACACCTTC.

The chain links TRBV19 to TRBJ2-7; the match to TRBD2 covers 10 bases. The CDR3 loop spans 15 amino acids. Germline lookup yields CDR1 LNHDA and CDR2 SQIVND (reference sequence). V lost 3 bases, J lost 3 bases, and 5 bases stayed unmatched. The CDR3 here is CASSISSGGHYEQYF. DNA for the CDR3: TGTGCCAGTAGTATCTCTAGCGGGGGCCACTACGAGCAGTACTTC.

The chain employs TRBV9 and TRBJ1-1; perhaps TRBD1 as D (6 bases). Trimming took off 7 bases at V and 4 bases at J, with 17 bases between the two ends. CDR1 is SGDLS and CDR2 is YYNGEE in the germline V gene. This CDR3 is built from 14 residues. DNA of the CDR3: TGTGCCAGCGGGCTCATAACAGGGTTCACTGAAGCTTTCTTT. Protein sequence: CASGLITGFTEAFF.

This chain connects TRBV28 to TRBJ1-1, with D unresolved. Trimming left V 3 bases short and J 7 bases short, with 18 bases between. This CDR3 contains 15 residues. CDR1 MDHEN and CDR2 SYDVKM come from the germline V gene. CDR3: CASSLSPTAGCEAFF. The CDR3 nucleotides are TGTGCCAGCAGTTTGTCGCCGACGGCGGGGTGTGAAGCTTTCTTT.

The rearrangement links TRBV15 to TRBJ2-1; 7 bases match TRBD2. The V and J ends lost 5 bases and 7 bases, in that order; junction bases with no gene match: 8. CDR1 LNHNV and CDR2 YYDKDF come from the germline V gene (reference sequence). The CDR3 loop spans 14 amino acids. The CDR3 nucleotides read TGTGCCACCAGCGAAGGGGTGCGGGAGAATGAGCAGTTCTTC. It specifies CATSEGVRENEQFF.

In DNA form, the CDR3 reads TGTGCCTGGAGTCCACTTGGCGTTCTAGCGGTATCTAACACCGGGGAGCTGTTTTTT. Residues: CAWSPLGVLAVSNTGELFF. The V and J genes are TRBV30 and TRBJ2-2; TRBD2 matches at 7 bases. J lost 2 bases, V lost 2 bases, and 17 bases had no gene match. Germline V lookup: CDR1 GTSNPN, CDR2 SVGIG (reference sequence). The length of the CDR3 is 19 residues.

This sequence joins TRBV2 and TRBJ1-5, with TRBD1 as a possible D gene (5 bases). Looked up from germline, CDR1 is SNHLY and CDR2 is FYNNEI. Between the trimmed V and J ends, which lost 0 bases and 8 bases, there was a span of 11 bases. This CDR3 region has 14 residues. This CDR3 reads CASSEARGGKPQHF. The CDR3 DNA reads TGTGCCAGCAGTGAAGCGCGGGGGGGGAAGCCCCAGCATTTT. Complete variable domain (other parts from reference TRBV2 and TRBJ1-5): EPEVTQTPSHQVTQMGQEVILRCVPISNHLYFYWYRQILGQKVEFLVSFYNNEISEKSEIFDDQFSVERPDGSNFTLKIRSTKLEDSAMYFCASSEARGGKPQHFGDGTRLSIL.

This clone was observed once. This chain uses TRBV7-9 with TRBJ2-7, with TRBD1 as a possible D gene (6 bases). Trimming cost V 4 bases and J 3 bases, with 22 bases left between them. The germline V gene encodes CDR1 SEHNR and CDR2 FQNEAQ (reference sequence). The CDR3 sequence is 17 residues long. CDR3 sequence: CASSSPSGTRGIYEQYF. The CDR3 DNA sequence: TGTGCCAGCAGCTCGCCGTCCGGGACAAGAGGGATCTACGAGCAGTACTTC.

The chain carries TRBV2 and TRBJ1-2; D perhaps matches TRBD1 (6 bases). Germline CDR1 SNHLY, CDR2 FYNNEI. The CDR3 is made up of 14 amino acids. Between the trimmed V and J ends, which lost 5 bases and 0 bases, there was a span of 10 bases. The CDR3 nucleotides read TGTGCCAGCAGTCTGGACAGCGCTAACTATGGCTACACCTTC. This sequence encodes CASSLDSANYGYTF.

The genes are TRBV6-5 and TRBJ1-2; TRBD1 aligns across 7 bases. V lost 5 bases and J lost 5; bases outside the gene matches: 8. Germline V CDR1 and CDR2: MNHEY, SVGAGI. The CDR3 sequence is 14 residues long. The CDR3 DNA is TGTGCCAGCAGTGGGGCGGACAGGTTATATGGCTACACCTTC. It translates to CASSGADRLYGYTF.

CDR3 coding DNA: TGTGCCAGCAGTGTTCAGGGGGCGGGGGCTCTCTATGGCTACACCTTC. Its protein product is CASSVQGAGALYGYTF. The chain employs TRBV2 and TRBJ1-2, with 8 nucleotides matching TRBD1. Germline loops: CDR1 SNHLY, CDR2 FYNNEI. There are 16 residues in the CDR3. V lost 4 bases and J lost 4; bases outside the gene matches: 11.

The chain employs TRBV6-5 and TRBJ2-2; D remains unclear. CDR3 size: 15 residues. The V gene lost 0 bases and the J gene lost 9 bases, with 14 bases spanning the gap. The germline V gene has CDR1 MNHEY and CDR2 SVGAGI. DNA for the CDR3: TGTGCCAGCAGTTACTCCCCAGGCTTCGCCAGGGAGCTGTTTTTT. It encodes CASSYSPGFARELFF.

The rearrangement links TRBV4-1 to TRBJ1-1; D is unclear. The germline V and J ends were trimmed by 0 bases and 0 bases, with 14 bases remaining between them. The CDR3 has 17 residues. The V gene's germline CDR1 is MGHRA and CDR2 YSYEKL. This CDR3 reads CASSQDYRKSMNTEAFF. CDR3 sequence (DNA): TGCGCCAGCAGCCAAGATTACAGAAAAAGCATGAACACTGAAGCTTTCTTT.

This clone was counted only a few times. The chain uses TRBV27 and TRBJ2-6; 8 bases match TRBD2. V gave up 6 bases and J gave up 0 bases; unmatched junction bases: 7. This CDR3 contains 17 residues. Germline V gene sequence: CDR1 MNHEY, CDR2 SMNVEV (reference sequence). The CDR3 DNA reads TGTGCCAGCAGCTCATCCAGCGGGGGCTCTGGGGCCAACGTCCTGACTTTC. It specifies CASSSSSGGSGANVLTF.

This chain uses TRBV11-2 with TRBJ1-1, with a weak D call TRBD1 (6 bases). CDR1 is SGHAT, CDR2 FQNNGV, per germline. Trimming removed 5 bases at V and 1 base at J, with 8 bases between. The CDR3 is made up of 13 amino acids. The CDR3 region has the DNA TGTGCCAGCAGCCTACAGGGGAACACTGAAGCTTTCTTT. Translating gives CASSLQGNTEAFF.

V and J are TRBV30 and TRBJ1-1, with 8 positions matching TRBD1. Germline lookup yields CDR1 GTSNPN and CDR2 SVGIG (reference sequence). J was trimmed by 3 bases and V by 0 bases; bases with no gene match: 3. The CDR3 sequence is 14 residues long. The CDR3 DNA is TGTGCCTGGAGTGTACAGGGGGGGGACACTGAAGCTTTCTTT. Its protein is CAWSVQGGDTEAFF. The complete variable domain, with remaining parts taken from reference TRBV30 and TRBJ1-1, reads SQTIHQWPATLVQPVGSPLSLECTVEGTSNPNLYWYRQAAGRGLQLLFYSVGIGQISSEVPQNLSASRPQDRQFILSSKKLLLSDSGFYLCAWSVQGGDTEAFFGQGTRLTVV.

V usage is TRBV2 and J usage is TRBJ2-7, with 11 positions matching TRBD1. The CDR3 is 14 amino acids. Germline lookup yields CDR1 SNHLY and CDR2 FYNNEI. Losses at the gene ends were 6 bases for V and 5 bases for J; bases not matched to a gene: 6. The CDR3 loop reads CASRDRTGGHEQYF. Written as DNA, the CDR3 is TGTGCCAGCAGGGACAGGACAGGGGGCCACGAGCAGTACTTC.

V and J are TRBV2 and TRBJ1-1; D uncertain. Trimming left V 4 bases short and J 4 bases short, with 13 bases between. The CDR3 is 14 amino acids. Germline V CDR1 and CDR2: SNHLY, FYNNEI. CDR3 in DNA: TGTGCCAGCAGTGTCCTGATAGGGAGCACTGAAGCTTTCTTT. As protein: CASSVLIGSTEAFF. The complete variable domain, with remaining parts taken from reference TRBV2 and TRBJ1-1, reads EPEVTQTPSHQVTQMGQEVILRCVPISNHLYFYWYRQILGQKVEFLVSFYNNEISEKSEIFDDQFSVERPDGSNFTLKIRSTKLEDSAMYFCASSVLIGSTEAFFGQGTRLTVV.

Worth noting for this clone: Distinct nucleotide sequences in the sample also encode this CDR3. This chain links TRBV10-3 with TRBJ1-1, with a tentative D call TRBD1 (5 bases). Germline CDR1 and CDR2: ENHRY and SYGVKD. Trimming took off 0 bases at V and 5 bases at J, with 7 bases between the two ends. This CDR3 has 13 amino acids. The CDR3 bases are TGTGCCATCAGTGAGTCGGAGGGGACTGAAGCTTTCTTT. This codes for CAISESEGTEAFF.